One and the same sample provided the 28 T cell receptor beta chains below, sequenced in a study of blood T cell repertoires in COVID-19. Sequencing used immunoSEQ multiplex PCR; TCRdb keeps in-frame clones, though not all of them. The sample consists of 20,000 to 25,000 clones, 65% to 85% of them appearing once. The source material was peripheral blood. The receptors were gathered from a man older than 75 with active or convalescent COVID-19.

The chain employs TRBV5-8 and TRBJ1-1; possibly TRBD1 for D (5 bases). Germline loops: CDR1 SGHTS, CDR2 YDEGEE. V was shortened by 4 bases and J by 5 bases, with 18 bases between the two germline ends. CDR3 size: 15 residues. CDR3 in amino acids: CASSPGERVPTEAFF. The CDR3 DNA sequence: TGTGCCAGCAGCCCGGGGGAGAGGGTGCCAACTGAAGCTTTCTTT.

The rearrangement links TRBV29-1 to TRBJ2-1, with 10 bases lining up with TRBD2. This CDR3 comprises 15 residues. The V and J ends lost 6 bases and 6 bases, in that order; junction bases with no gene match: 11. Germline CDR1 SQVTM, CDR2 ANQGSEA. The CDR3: CSVDPTSGLGNEQFF. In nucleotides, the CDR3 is TGCAGCGTCGATCCGACTAGCGGGTTAGGCAATGAGCAGTTCTTC.

The CDR3 nucleotides are TGTGCCAGTATGACAGGGATTGGGCAGTTCTTC. Translated, it gives CASMTGIGQFF. The chain is built from TRBV21-1 and TRBJ2-1; the table's D call, TRBD1, was not checked against the DNA. TRBV21-1 is termed a pseudogene. The CDR3 consists of 11 residues.

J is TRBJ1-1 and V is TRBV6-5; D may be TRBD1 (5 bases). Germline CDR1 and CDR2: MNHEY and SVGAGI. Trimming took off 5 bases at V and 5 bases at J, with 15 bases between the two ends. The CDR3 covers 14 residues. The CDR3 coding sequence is TGTGCCAGCAGTCGCTTTGGCGGGGGGACTGAAGCTTTCTTT. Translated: CASSRFGGGTEAFF.

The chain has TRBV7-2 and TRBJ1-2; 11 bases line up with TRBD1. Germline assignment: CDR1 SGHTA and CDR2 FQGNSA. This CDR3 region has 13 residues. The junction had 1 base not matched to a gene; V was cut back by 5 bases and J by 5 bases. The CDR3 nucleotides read TGTGCCAGCAGCCGGGACAGGGGGTATGGCTACACCTTC. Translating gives CASSRDRGYGYTF.

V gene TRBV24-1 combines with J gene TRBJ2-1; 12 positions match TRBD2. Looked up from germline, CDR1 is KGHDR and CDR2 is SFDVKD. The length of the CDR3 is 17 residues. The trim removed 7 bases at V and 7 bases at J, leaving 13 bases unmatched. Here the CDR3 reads CATSDGTTSGSWNEQFF. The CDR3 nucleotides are TGTGCCACCAGCGACGGCACGACTAGCGGGAGCTGGAATGAGCAGTTCTTC.

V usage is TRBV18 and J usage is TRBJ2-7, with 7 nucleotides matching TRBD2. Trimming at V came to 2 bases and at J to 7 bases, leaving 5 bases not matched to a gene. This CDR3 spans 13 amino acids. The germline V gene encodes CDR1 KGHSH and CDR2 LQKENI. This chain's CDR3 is CASSPGTAGEQYF. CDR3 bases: TGTGCCAGCTCACCAGGAACAGCGGGGGAGCAGTACTTC.

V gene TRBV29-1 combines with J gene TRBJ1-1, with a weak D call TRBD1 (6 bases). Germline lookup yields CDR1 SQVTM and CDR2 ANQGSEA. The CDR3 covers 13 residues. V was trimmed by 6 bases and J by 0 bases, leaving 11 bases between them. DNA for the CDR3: TGCAGCGTGGGCGGACAGTTGAACACTGAAGCTTTCTTT. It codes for CSVGGQLNTEAFF.

The CDR3 DNA is TGTGCCACCAGTGATTTGGTTGGGACAGGGCACACCGGGGAGCTGTTTTTT. The encoded protein is CATSDLVGTGHTGELFF. The V and J genes are TRBV24-1 and TRBJ2-2; 9 nucleotides agree with TRBD1. Germline V gene lookup returns CDR1 KGHDR and CDR2 SFDVKD. The CDR3 is 17 amino acids. The V gene end was trimmed by 0 bases and the J gene end by 3 bases; junction bases not matched to a gene: 4.

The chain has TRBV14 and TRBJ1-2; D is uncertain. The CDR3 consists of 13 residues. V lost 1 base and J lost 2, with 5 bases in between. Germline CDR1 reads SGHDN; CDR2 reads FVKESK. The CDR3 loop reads CASSQGGNYGYTF. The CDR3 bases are TGTGCCAGCAGCCAAGGAGGGAACTATGGCTACACCTTC.

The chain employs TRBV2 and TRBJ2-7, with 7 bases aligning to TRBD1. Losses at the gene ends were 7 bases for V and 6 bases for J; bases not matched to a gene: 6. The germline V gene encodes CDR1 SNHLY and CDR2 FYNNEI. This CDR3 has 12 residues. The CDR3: CASKTGSVEQYF. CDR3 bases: TGTGCCAGCAAGACAGGGTCGGTCGAGCAGTACTTC.

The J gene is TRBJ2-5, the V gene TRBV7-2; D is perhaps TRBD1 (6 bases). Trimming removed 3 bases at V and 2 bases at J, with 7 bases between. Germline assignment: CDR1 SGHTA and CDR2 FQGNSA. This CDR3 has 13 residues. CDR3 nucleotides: TGTGCCAGCAGCTTGGACAGACAAGAGACCCAGTACTTC. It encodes CASSLDRQETQYF. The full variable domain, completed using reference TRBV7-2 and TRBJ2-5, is GAGVSQSPSNKVTEKGKDVELRCDPISGHTALYWYRQSLGQGLEFLIYFQGNSAPDKSGLPSDRFSAERTGGSVSTLTIQRTQQEDSAVYLCASSLDRQETQYFGPGTRLLVL.

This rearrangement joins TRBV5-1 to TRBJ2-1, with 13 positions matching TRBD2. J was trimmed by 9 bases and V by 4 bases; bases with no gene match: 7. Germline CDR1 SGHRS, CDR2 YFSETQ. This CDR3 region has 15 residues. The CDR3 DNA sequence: TGCGCCAGCAGCCCAGGACTAGCGGGAGTAATTGAGCAGTTCTTC. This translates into CASSPGLAGVIEQFF.

As DNA, the CDR3 is TGTGCCAGTAGTCCCCCAGGGTCGGACGTTGAGTACTTC. Amino acids: CASSPPGSDVEYF. J is TRBJ2-4 and V is TRBV19, with TRBD1 as a possible D gene (5 bases). V dropped 5 bases and J dropped 14 bases, with 19 bases sitting between them. Germline V lookup: CDR1 LNHDA, CDR2 SQIVND (reference sequence). The CDR3 is 13 amino acids.

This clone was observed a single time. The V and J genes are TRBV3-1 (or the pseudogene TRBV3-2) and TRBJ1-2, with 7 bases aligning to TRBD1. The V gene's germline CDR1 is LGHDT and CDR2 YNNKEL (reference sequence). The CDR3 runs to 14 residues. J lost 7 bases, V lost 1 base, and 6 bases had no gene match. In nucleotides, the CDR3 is TGTGCCAGCAGCCAAGTAGGAGGGGGCGGTGGCTACACCTTC. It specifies CASSQVGGGGGYTF.

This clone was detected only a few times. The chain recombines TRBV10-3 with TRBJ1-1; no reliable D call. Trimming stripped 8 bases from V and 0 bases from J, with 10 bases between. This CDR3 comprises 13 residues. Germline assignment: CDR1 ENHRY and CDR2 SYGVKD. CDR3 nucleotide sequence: TGTGCCATCTCTGTTCGGGTGAACACTGAAGCTTTCTTT. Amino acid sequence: CAISVRVNTEAFF.

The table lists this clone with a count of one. The CDR3 reads CASSQDGGTPLHF. The CDR3 DNA is TGCGCCAGCAGCCAAGATGGGGGGACACCCCTCCACTTT. The J gene is TRBJ1-6, the V gene TRBV4-3, with D possibly TRBD1 on 5 matching bases. V gave up 0 bases and J gave up 11 bases, with 8 bases separating them. This CDR3 is 13 amino acids long. Germline V CDR1 and CDR2: LGHNA, YSLEER.

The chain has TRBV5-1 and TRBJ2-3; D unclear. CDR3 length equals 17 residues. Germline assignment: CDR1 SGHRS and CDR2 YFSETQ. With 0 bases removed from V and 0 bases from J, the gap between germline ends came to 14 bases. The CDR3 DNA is TGCGCCAGCAGCTTGGGATACGGCGGCACTAGCACAGATACGCAGTATTTT. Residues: CASSLGYGGTSTDTQYF.

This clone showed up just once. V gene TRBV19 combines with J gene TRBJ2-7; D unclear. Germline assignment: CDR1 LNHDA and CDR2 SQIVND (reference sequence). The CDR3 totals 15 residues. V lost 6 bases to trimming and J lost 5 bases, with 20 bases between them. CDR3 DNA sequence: TGTGCCAGTAGACGTGACGCAGGCATAGTCAACGAGCAGTACTTC. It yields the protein CASRRDAGIVNEQYF.

CDR3 coding DNA: TGTGCCAGCAGCTTGGGGGCCCGGCAAGAGACCCAGTACTTC. Protein product: CASSLGARQETQYF. The rearrangement links TRBV5-6 to TRBJ2-5; D unresolved. Germline CDR1 reads SGHDT; CDR2 reads YYEEEE. This CDR3 comprises 14 residues. The ends were cut back, 0 bases at V and 2 bases at J, with 8 bases in the middle.

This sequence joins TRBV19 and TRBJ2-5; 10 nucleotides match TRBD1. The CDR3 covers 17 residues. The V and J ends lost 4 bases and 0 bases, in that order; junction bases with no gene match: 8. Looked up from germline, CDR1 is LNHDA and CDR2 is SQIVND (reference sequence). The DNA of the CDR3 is TGTGCCAGTAGTACCCATGGGACAGGGGTATACCAAGAGACCCAGTACTTC. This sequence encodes CASSTHGTGVYQETQYF.

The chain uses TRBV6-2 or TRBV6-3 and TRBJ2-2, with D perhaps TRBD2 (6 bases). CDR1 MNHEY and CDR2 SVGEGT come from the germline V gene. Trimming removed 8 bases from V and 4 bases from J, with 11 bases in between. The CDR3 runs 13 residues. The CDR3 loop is CASRLGGTGELFF. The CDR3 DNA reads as TGTGCCAGCCGCCTCGGGGGCACCGGGGAGCTGTTTTTT.

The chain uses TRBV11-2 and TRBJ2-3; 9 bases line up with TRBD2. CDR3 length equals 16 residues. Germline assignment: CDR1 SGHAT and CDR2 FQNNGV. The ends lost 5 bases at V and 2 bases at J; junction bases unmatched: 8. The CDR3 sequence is CASSRTSVINTDTQYF. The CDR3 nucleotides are TGTGCCAGCAGCCGGACTAGCGTGATTAACACAGATACGCAGTATTTT.

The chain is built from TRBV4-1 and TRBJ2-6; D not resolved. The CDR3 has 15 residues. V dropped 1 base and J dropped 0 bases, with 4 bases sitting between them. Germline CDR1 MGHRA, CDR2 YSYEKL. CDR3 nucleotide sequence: TGCGCCAGCAGCCAAGGGAGCTCTGGGGCCAACGTCCTGACTTTC. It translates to CASSQGSSGANVLTF.

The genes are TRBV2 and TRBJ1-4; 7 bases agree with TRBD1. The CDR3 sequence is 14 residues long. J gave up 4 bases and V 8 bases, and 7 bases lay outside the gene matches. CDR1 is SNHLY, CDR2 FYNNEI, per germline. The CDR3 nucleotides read TGTGCCAGCGGAAGACAGGGCCTTAATGAAAAACTGTTTTTT. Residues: CASGRQGLNEKLFF.

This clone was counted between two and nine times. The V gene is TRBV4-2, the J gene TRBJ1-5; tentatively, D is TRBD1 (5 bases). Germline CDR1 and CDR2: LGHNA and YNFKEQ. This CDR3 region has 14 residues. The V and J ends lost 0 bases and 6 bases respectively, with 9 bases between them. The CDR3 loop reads CASSQDRGSQPQHF. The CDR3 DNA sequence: TGTGCCAGCAGCCAAGATAGGGGAAGTCAGCCCCAGCATTTT.

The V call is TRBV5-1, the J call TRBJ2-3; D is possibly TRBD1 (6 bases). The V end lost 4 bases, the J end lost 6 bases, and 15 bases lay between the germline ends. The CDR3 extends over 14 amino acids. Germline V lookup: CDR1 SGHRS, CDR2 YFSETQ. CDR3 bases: TGCGCCAGCAGCGGGTACAGGGCGAGTGATACGCAGTATTTT. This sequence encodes CASSGYRASDTQYF.

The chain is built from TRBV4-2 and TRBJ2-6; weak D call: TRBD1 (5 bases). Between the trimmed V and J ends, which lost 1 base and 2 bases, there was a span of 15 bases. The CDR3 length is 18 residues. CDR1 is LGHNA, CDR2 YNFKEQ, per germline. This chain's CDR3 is CASSQGRQGTAGANVLTF. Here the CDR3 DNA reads TGTGCCAGCAGCCAAGGGCGGCAGGGAACTGCTGGGGCCAACGTCCTGACTTTC.